The 18 T cell receptor beta chains listed next were all sequenced from one sample in a study of shared clonotypes between healthy human individuals. Data came from immunoSEQ multiplex PCR; TCRdb stores just in-frame clones and leaves some out. The sample records around 240,000 clones, 65% being singletons. Source material: memory CD4+ T cells sorted from blood. Sample subset: CD45RA-negative fraction. The receptors here all came from a man younger than 40 in good health.

The chain links TRBV6-1 to TRBJ1-2; 8 bases map to TRBD1. From germline, CDR1 is MNHNS and CDR2 SASEGT. Germline trimming cut 5 bases from V and 8 bases from J; bases unmatched to any gene: 7. The CDR3 has 13 residues. In nucleotides, the CDR3 is TGTGCCAGCAGTTCCCGGACAGGGAACGGCTACACCTTC. Protein product: CASSSRTGNGYTF.

The chain has TRBV14 and TRBJ2-7, with D unclear. Germline CDR1 is SGHDN and CDR2 is FVKESK. The V end lost 1 base, the J end lost 4 bases, and 14 bases lay between the germline ends. This CDR3 is 15 amino acids long. CDR3 DNA sequence: TGTGCCAGCAGCCAAGGCAGCACAGCACAATACGAGCAGTACTTC. Encoded protein: CASSQGSTAQYEQYF.

The gene calls are TRBV7-2 and TRBJ2-7; 8 nucleotides agree with TRBD2. J lost 3 bases, V lost 4 bases, and 5 bases had no gene match. CDR3 length: 14 residues. The germline V gene encodes CDR1 SGHTA and CDR2 FQGNSA. CDR3 sequence: CASSSTSGRYEQYF. The CDR3 coding sequence is TGTGCCAGCAGCTCCACTAGCGGACGCTACGAGCAGTACTTC.

Comments on this clone: Different DNA sequences within this sample yield the same CDR3. The V and J genes are TRBV27 and TRBJ1-5, with D maybe TRBD1 (5 bases). Germline CDR1 reads MNHEY; CDR2 reads SMNVEV (reference sequence). The CDR3 extends over 14 amino acids. Trimming left V 8 bases short and J 1 base short, with 12 bases between. The CDR3, as DNA: TGTGCCAGCTCGCCAGGGTGGAGCAATCAGCCCCAGCATTTT. Encoded protein: CASSPGWSNQPQHF.

The CDR3: CASSFRGGSGANVLTF. The CDR3 bases are TGCGCCAGCAGCTTCCGAGGGGGCTCTGGGGCCAACGTCCTGACTTTC. This sequence joins TRBV5-1 and TRBJ2-6; a weak D match, TRBD1 (6 bases). The germline V gene encodes CDR1 SGHRS and CDR2 YFSETQ. Deletions cut 2 bases from V and 0 bases from J, with 9 bases between. The length of the CDR3 is 16 residues.

This clone was observed a handful of times. V and J are TRBV7-9 and TRBJ2-5; a weak D match, TRBD1 (6 bases). Per germline, CDR1 SEHNR and CDR2 FQNEAQ (reference sequence). The CDR3 has 15 amino acids. The V end was cut by 5 bases, the J end by 2 bases, with 15 bases between. CDR3 amino acids: CASSKTTGVQETQYF. As DNA, the CDR3 is TGTGCCAGCAGCAAAACGACAGGTGTACAAGAGACCCAGTACTTC.

Concerning this clone: The junction shows a germline mismatch at one end, possibly a read error. The CDR3 coding sequence is TGTGCTAGCAGCTTAGGATCGGGATTAGGAAATGAGCAGTTCTTC. Its translation is CASSLGSGLGNEQFF. This rearrangement joins TRBV7-7 to TRBJ2-1, with D perhaps matching TRBD2 (5 bases). The CDR3 length is 15 residues. Per germline, CDR1 SSHAT and CDR2 FNYEAQ (reference sequence).

This clone was observed a single time. The rearrangement links TRBV5-1 to TRBJ2-1; D is unresolved. Trimming removed 5 bases at V and 5 bases at J, with 11 bases between. There are 13 residues in the CDR3. The germline gives CDR1 SGHRS, CDR2 YFSETQ. CDR3 loop: CASSPGGDNEQFF. CDR3 DNA sequence: TGCGCCAGCAGTCCCGGTGGAGACAATGAGCAGTTCTTC.

CDR3 sequence reads: CASSHPGGANTGELFF. CDR3 nucleotide sequence: TGTGCCAGCAGCCACCCCGGCGGGGCGAACACCGGGGAGCTGTTTTTT. The chain employs TRBV9 and TRBJ2-2; perhaps TRBD2 as D (6 bases). V shed 4 bases and J shed 0 bases, with 13 bases lying between them. Germline CDR1 is SGDLS and CDR2 is YYNGEE. This CDR3 region has 16 residues.

This clone was observed a few times. The V gene is TRBV19, the J gene TRBJ1-5; 7 bases match TRBD1. There are 16 residues in the CDR3. Germline CDR1 LNHDA, CDR2 SQIVND (reference sequence). Losses at the gene ends were 5 bases for V and 0 bases for J; bases not matched to a gene: 7. Here the CDR3 reads CASSVQGQYSNQPQHF. The CDR3 DNA is TGTGCCAGTAGTGTCCAGGGACAGTATAGCAATCAGCCCCAGCATTTT.

The CDR3 nucleotides are TGTGCCAGCAGCGCTAGCGGGAAGGGGGAGCAGTACTTC. This codes for CASSASGKGEQYF. The V call is TRBV9, the J call TRBJ2-7; 9 bases are shared with TRBD2. The CDR3 is 13 residues long. The germline CDR1 and CDR2 sequences are SGDLS and YYNGEE. With 3 bases clipped from V and 7 bases from J, the junction kept 5 bases outside the gene matches.

This chain connects TRBV18 to TRBJ2-7, with no clear D. Germline CDR1 and CDR2: KGHSH and LQKENI. Between the trimmed V and J ends, which lost 0 bases and 6 bases, there was a span of 15 bases. CDR3 length: 15 residues. DNA of the CDR3: TGTGCCAGCTCACCACCGCAAGCTATAACTTCCGAGCAGTACTTC. Amino acids: CASSPPQAITSEQYF. Drawing the rest from reference TRBV18 and TRBJ2-7, the complete variable domain is NAGVMQNPRHLVRRRGQEARLRCSPMKGHSHVYWYRQLPEEGLKFMVYLQKENIIDESGMPKERFSAEFPKEGPSILRIQQVVRGDSAAYFCASSPPQAITSEQYFGPGTRLTVT.

A few counts support this clone. This chain joins TRBV11-3 and TRBJ1-2; the D is unclear. The V end lost 4 bases, the J end lost 4 bases, and 10 bases lay between the germline ends. The CDR3 length is 13 residues. In germline, CDR1 is SGHNT, CDR2 YENEEA. CDR3 loop: CASSSPPLYGYTF. The CDR3 nucleotides are TGTGCCAGCAGCTCACCACCACTCTATGGCTACACCTTC.

V gene TRBV5-4 combines with J gene TRBJ1-2; the match to TRBD1 covers 7 bases. There are 13 residues in the CDR3. CDR1 and CDR2 (germline): SGHNT, YYREEE (reference sequence). V trimming: 4 bases; J trimming: 2 bases; junction bases outside the gene matches: 2. The CDR3 protein is CASSTTGNYGYTF. The CDR3 DNA reads TGTGCCAGCAGCACGACAGGGAACTATGGCTACACCTTC.

The V and J genes are TRBV15 and TRBJ2-7; 12 nucleotides align to TRBD2. The CDR3 covers 18 residues. With V trimmed by 0 bases and J by 3 bases, 9 bases remained unmatched. Germline values: CDR1 LNHNV, CDR2 YYDKDF (reference sequence). The DNA for the CDR3 is TGTGCCACCAGCAGAGATAACCTAGCGGGAGGGAACATCTACGAGCAGTACTTC. This translates into CATSRDNLAGGNIYEQYF.

This chain connects TRBV6-1 to TRBJ1-4; D is unresolved. Deletions cut 6 bases from V and 8 bases from J, with 10 bases between. Germline V lookup: CDR1 MNHNS, CDR2 SASEGT. This CDR3 has 12 amino acids. Written as DNA, the CDR3 is TGTGCCAGCAGCCCTCTTGGGGAAAAACTGTTTTTT. Its protein product is CASSPLGEKLFF.

The count of this clone is one. The chain has TRBV18 and TRBJ2-3, with unresolved D. CDR1 is KGHSH and CDR2 is LQKENI in the germline V gene. This CDR3 region has 14 residues. V shed 6 bases and J shed 2 bases, with 12 bases lying between them. The CDR3 nucleotides are TGTGCCAGCTCCCCGGAGCTTAACACAGATACGCAGTATTTT. Amino acids: CASSPELNTDTQYF.

At least ten counts were recorded for this clone. This chain joins TRBV18 and TRBJ1-2, with D possibly matching TRBD1 (5 bases). Germline values: CDR1 KGHSH, CDR2 LQKENI. The ends were cut back, 3 bases at V and 8 bases at J, with 19 bases in the middle. This CDR3 region has 15 residues. CDR3 loop: CASSPETDSRSGYTF. The CDR3 DNA reads as TGTGCCAGCTCACCGGAAACCGACAGTCGGTCCGGCTACACCTTC. The full variable domain, rest sourced from reference TRBV18 and TRBJ1-2, is NAGVMQNPRHLVRRRGQEARLRCSPMKGHSHVYWYRQLPEEGLKFMVYLQKENIIDESGMPKERFSAEFPKEGPSILRIQQVVRGDSAAYFCASSPETDSRSGYTFGSGTRLTVV.